This T cell receptor beta chain was found in a study of blood T cell repertoires in COVID-19. Overall study: Samples representing acute and convalescent COVID-19 were sourced from the United States, Italy and Spain. The cDNA or gDNA used as material had been derived from T cells, B-cell-depleted T cells, or PBMCs.

This clone was detected once. In Seattle, patients joined the study during active infection and were tracked longitudinally. CDR3 length equals 15 residues. J gave up 2 bases and V 5 bases, and 5 bases lay outside the gene matches. Germline values: CDR1 SGHTA, CDR2 FQGNSA. Authors' analysis steps: Researchers report that nucleated cell counts were estimated from reference gene primer amplification. Generated by immunoSEQ multiplex PCR, the TCRdb table keeps only in-frame clones and is missing some. V, J and clone size reflect that table, while D and trimming were determined from the DNA. In the table there are fewer than 300,000 clones, approximately 84% of which are singletons.

This TCR was recovered from a person aged 65-85 years with COVID-19, enrolled during active disease. The chain uses TRBV7-2 and TRBJ1-3; TRBD1 agrees at 8 bases. Sample: peripheral blood. The CDR3 nucleotides read TGTGCCAGCAGCCCTCAGACAGGGGCTGGAAACACCATATATTTT. The encoded protein is CASSPQTGAGNTIYF.